The rows below give T cell receptor beta chains drawn from one sample of a study of cytomegalovirus exposure and HLA in healthy donors. The assay was immunoSEQ multiplex PCR, and TCRdb's table has in-frame clones only and misses some. The sample includes around 67,000 clones, around 78% of them seen just once. Sample: PBMCs. The origin of the receptors is a man younger than 35 in good health and CMV-seropositive. CDR3s include the opening cysteine and the closing phenylalanine or tryptophan. A D gene is named only where the DNA matches it firmly. Size tells how often a clone was seen (once, few, many) or the class of an expanded clone, and some rows leave it out.

>TRBV10-3|few|TRBJ2-3|TRBD1
CAISERGRLAVETDTQYF
TGTGCCATCAGTGAGAGGGGGCGGTTGGCCGTAGAGACAGATACGCAGTATTTT
>TRBV7-6|NA|TRBJ1-2|NA
CASSPAGGGYGYTF
TGTGCCAGCAGCCCCGCCGGGGGGGGCTATGGCTACACCTTC
>TRBV19|NA|TRBJ1-1|NA
CARGGPLNTEAFF
TGTGCCAGGGGGGGACCCTTGAACACTGAAGCTTTCTTT
>TRBV29-1|once|TRBJ1-3|NA
CSVAGSSGNTIYF
TGCAGCGTTGCAGGGTCCTCTGGAAACACCATATATTTT
>TRBV5-1|NA|TRBJ2-7|TRBD1
CASSPRDRGPEQYF
TGCGCCAGCAGCCCTAGGGACAGGGGACCCGAGCAGTACTTC
>TRBV9|NA|TRBJ2-6|NA
CASSVAWGDGANVLTF
TGTGCCAGCAGCGTAGCATGGGGGGACGGGGCCAACGTCCTGACTTTC
>TRBV7-9|NA|TRBJ1-2|TRBD1
CASSLGTGVGYTF
TGTGCCAGCAGCTTAGGGACAGGGGTGGGCTACACCTTC
>TRBV7-2|NA|TRBJ2-7|TRBD1
CASSRQGASAPYEQYF
TGTGCCAGCAGCCGACAGGGGGCTAGCGCGCCCTACGAGCAGTACTTC
>TRBV7-4|NA|TRBJ2-1|TRBD2
CASRQRASGGAGDEQFF
TGTGCCAGCAGGCAGAGGGCTAGCGGGGGGGCTGGAGATGAGCAGTTCTTC
>TRBV6-5|NA|TRBJ2-7|NA
CASSYSWHRYEQYF
TGTGCCAGCAGTTACTCGTGGCACCGCTACGAGCAGTACTTC
>TRBV28|many|TRBJ2-2|TRBD1
CASSRTGGKAGELFF
TGTGCCAGCAGTCGGACAGGGGGCAAGGCCGGGGAGCTGTTTTTT
>TRBV27|NA|TRBJ1-1|TRBD1
CASSLRGMNTEAFF
TGTGCCAGCAGTCTCAGGGGGATGAACACTGAAGCTTTCTTT
>TRBV7-3|NA|TRBJ1-2|TRBD1
CASSLRDSYGYTF
TGTGCCAGCAGCTTAAGGGACAGCTATGGCTACACCTTC
>TRBV25-1|NA|TRBJ1-1|NA
CASSLGNTEAFF
TGTGCCAGCAGTCTAGGGAACACTGAAGCTTTCTTT
>TRBV4-1|NA|TRBJ2-7|TRBD2
CASSQEGAGGPNEQYF
TGCGCCAGCAGCCAAGAGGGTGCGGGAGGGCCTAACGAGCAGTACTTC
>TRBV10-3|NA|TRBJ2-5|TRBD2
CAISRGTTYETQYF
TGTGCCATCAGTCGCGGGACTACTTACGAGACCCAGTACTTC
>TRBV5-1|NA|TRBJ2-7|TRBD1
CASSWPGQGGEQYF
TGCGCCAGCAGCTGGCCGGGACAGGGGGGCGAGCAGTACTTC
>TRBV9|few|TRBJ2-5|TRBD1
CASSPPTGKGQETQYF
TGTGCCAGCAGCCCCCCGACAGGGAAGGGCCAAGAGACCCAGTACTTC
>TRBV29-1|NA|TRBJ1-4|TRBD1
CSVDDRGGEKLFF
TGCAGCGTTGATGACAGGGGAGGAGAAAAACTGTTTTTT
>TRBV7-8|few|TRBJ2-7|TRBD1
CASSRDRDYEQYF
TGTGCCAGCAGCCGGGACAGGGACTACGAGCAGTACTTC
>TRBV4-1|NA|TRBJ2-5|TRBD2
CASSQGRDWEGETQYF
TGCGCCAGCAGCCAAGGCCGGGATTGGGAGGGGGAGACCCAGTACTTC
>TRBV13|NA|TRBJ2-7|TRBD2
CASSLGGGAYEQYF
TGTGCCAGCAGCTTGGGCGGGGGGGCTTACGAGCAGTACTTC
>TRBV5-1|NA|TRBJ2-7|TRBD2
CASSVGLAGLYEQYF
TGCGCCAGCAGCGTAGGACTAGCGGGACTTTACGAGCAGTACTTC
>TRBV20-1|once|TRBJ2-1|NA
CSVPRYNEQFF
TGCAGTGTCCCCAGGTACAATGAGCAGTTCTTC
>TRBV6-5|NA|TRBJ1-6|TRBD1
CASRGQGLNSPLHF
TGTGCCAGCAGAGGACAGGGTCTCAATTCACCCCTCCACTTT
>TRBV15|NA|TRBJ1-1|TRBD1
CATSTRQGAAEAFF
TGTGCCACCAGCACTCGACAGGGGGCCGCTGAAGCTTTCTTT
>TRBV28|NA|TRBJ1-1|TRBD1
CASTRRGQGNTEAFF
TGTGCCAGCACCCGCCGGGGACAGGGGAACACTGAAGCTTTCTTT
>TRBV25-1|once|TRBJ2-7|TRBD1
CASSPPQGAYEQYF
TGTGCCAGCAGTCCGCCCCAGGGGGCCTACGAGCAGTACTTC
>TRBV2|NA|TRBJ2-7|TRBD2
CASSPGGGYEQYF
TGTGCCAGCAGCCCGGGGGGGGGATACGAGCAGTACTTC
>TRBV28|NA|TRBJ1-5|NA
CASSLRSNDQPQHF
TGTGCCAGCAGTTTGAGGAGCAACGATCAGCCCCAGCATTTT
>TRBV9|NA|TRBJ2-2|TRBD1
CASSPRQGATGELFF
TGTGCCAGCAGCCCTCGACAGGGGGCAACAGGGGAGCTGTTTTTT
>TRBV9|NA|TRBJ1-1|TRBD1
CASSRTGGDTEAFF
TGTGCCAGCAGTCGGACAGGGGGAGACACTGAAGCTTTCTTT
>TRBV30|NA|TRBJ1-1|TRBD1
CAWSLTGRKTEAFF
TGTGCCTGGAGTTTGACAGGGAGGAAAACTGAAGCTTTCTTT
>TRBV23-1|NA|TRBJ2-4|NA
CASSQVGDPAKNIQYF
TGCGCCAGCAGTCAAGTGGGCGATCCGGCCAAAAACATTCAGTACTTC
>TRBV6-5|NA|TRBJ1-1|TRBD1
CASSSMPGQDEAFF
TGTGCCAGCAGTTCTATGCCCGGACAGGATGAAGCTTTCTTT
>TRBV7-6|NA|TRBJ2-7|NA
CASSQDYYEQYF
TGTGCCAGCAGCCAGGACTATTACGAGCAGTACTTC
>TRBV29-1|NA|TRBJ2-1|NA
CSVEDGAGIYNEQFF
TGCAGCGTTGAAGATGGGGCAGGGATCTACAATGAGCAGTTCTTC
>TRBV6-5|NA|TRBJ1-1|NA
CASRRNTEAFF
TGTGCCAGCAGGCGTAACACTGAAGCTTTCTTT
>TRBV9|once|TRBJ2-3|TRBD1
CASSVDRASTDTQYF
TGTGCCAGCAGCGTCGACAGGGCTAGCACAGATACGCAGTATTTT
>TRBV10-1|once|TRBJ1-1|NA
CASSELSNTEAFF
TGCGCCAGCAGTGAGCTCAGTAACACTGAAGCTTTCTTT